The 10 T cell receptor beta chains below all came from one sample that was sequenced in a study of blood T cell repertoires in COVID-19. Here immunoSEQ multiplex PCR was the method, and the copy in TCRdb shows in-frame clones only, minus some. The sample records hundreds of thousands of clones, 90% being singletons. Source material: peripheral blood. The receptors were gathered from a woman between 35 and 50 years old with COVID-19, enrolled during active disease.

Here the CDR3 reads CASSYSSRQYF. The CDR3, as DNA: TGTGCCAGCAGTTACTCGAGTAGGCAGTATTTT. This chain connects TRBV6-2 or TRBV6-3 to TRBJ2-3; D is unresolved. The CDR3 is 11 amino acids. The V and J ends lost 0 bases and 11 bases respectively, with 6 bases between them. Germline CDR1 and CDR2: MNHEY and SVGEGT.

V gene TRBV18 combines with J gene TRBJ1-1; D is possibly TRBD1 (5 bases). The CDR3 has 14 residues. V dropped 5 bases and J dropped 0 bases, with 10 bases sitting between them. Per germline, CDR1 KGHSH and CDR2 LQKENI. CDR3 residues: CASSTDRLNTEAFF. CDR3 bases: TGTGCCAGCTCAACAGACAGATTGAACACTGAAGCTTTCTTT.

This chain joins TRBV19 and TRBJ1-5, with 7 bases matching TRBD1. V was pared by 5 bases and J by 3 bases, with 19 bases of the junction left unmatched. CDR1 LNHDA and CDR2 SQIVND come from the germline V gene (reference sequence). There are 19 residues in the CDR3. Here the CDR3 DNA reads TGTGCCAGTAGTTTCCTGGGCGTTAAGCGACAGGGCCCCAATCAGCCCCAGCATTTT. It yields the protein CASSFLGVKRQGPNQPQHF.

The chain recombines TRBV15 with TRBJ1-1; TRBD1 agrees at 8 bases. The V gene end was trimmed by 4 bases and the J gene end by 10 bases; junction bases not matched to a gene: 5. This CDR3 has 12 residues. The germline V gene has CDR1 LNHNV and CDR2 YYDKDF (reference sequence). The CDR3 here is CATSTDRVGAFF. The CDR3 DNA reads TGTGCCACCAGCACGGACAGGGTCGGAGCTTTCTTT. Complete variable domain (other parts from reference TRBV15 and TRBJ1-1): DAMVIQNPRYQVTQFGKPVTLSCSQTLNHNVMYWYQQKSSQAPKLLFHYYDKDFNNEADTPDNFQSRRPNTSFCFLDIRSPGLGDTAMYLCATSTDRVGAFFGQGTRLTVV.

The CDR3 nucleotides are TGTGCCAGCTCTCCCCCAGGGCAGGGTGAGCAGTTCTTC. Translation: CASSPPGQGEQFF. The V gene is TRBV18, the J gene TRBJ2-1; a weak D match, TRBD1 (5 bases). CDR3 length: 13 residues. Trimming cost V 6 bases and J 9 bases, with 15 bases left between them. Germline V gene sequence: CDR1 KGHSH, CDR2 LQKENI.

The chain joins TRBV6-5 to TRBJ1-2; D not resolved. Trimming left V 0 bases short and J 8 bases short, with 10 bases between. The CDR3 runs to 13 residues. Germline CDR1 and CDR2: MNHEY and SVGAGI. Here the CDR3 reads CASSYSGAGGYTF. CDR3 nucleotides: TGTGCCAGCAGTTACTCGGGCGCGGGGGGCTACACCTTC.

The chain has TRBV2 and TRBJ1-5; possibly TRBD1 for D (5 bases). V was pared by 8 bases and J by 7 bases, with 15 bases between. Germline values: CDR1 SNHLY, CDR2 FYNNEI. This CDR3 contains 13 residues. The chain's CDR3 is CASLQDYWQPQHF. In nucleotides, the CDR3 is TGTGCCAGCCTACAGGACTACTGGCAGCCCCAGCATTTT.

The chain has TRBV5-4 and TRBJ2-5, with 10 positions matching TRBD2. The CDR3 length is 15 residues. The germline V gene encodes CDR1 SGHNT and CDR2 YYREEE (reference sequence). The V segment lost 4 bases and the J segment 2 bases; nucleotides outside the gene matches: 5. The CDR3: CASSPRTSGQETQYF. The CDR3 coding sequence is TGTGCCAGCAGCCCGCGGACTAGCGGACAAGAGACCCAGTACTTC.

This chain joins TRBV29-1 and TRBJ2-7; TRBD2 aligns across 16 bases. The CDR3 loop spans 17 amino acids. Germline V gene lookup returns CDR1 SQVTM and CDR2 ANQGSEA. V was clipped by 5 bases and J by 6 bases; unmatched bases: 13. The CDR3 DNA reads TGCAGCGTTTCGGGACTAGCGGGAGGGCCCTCAAGCAGCGAGCAGTACTTC. Translation: CSVSGLAGGPSSSEQYF.

The V and J genes are TRBV6-6 and TRBJ2-5, with TRBD1 identical over 8 bases. The CDR3 sequence is 15 residues long. Trimming took 6 bases from V and 5 from J; bases not matched to a gene: 11. Germline lookup yields CDR1 MNHNY and CDR2 SVGAGI (reference sequence). The CDR3 coding sequence is TGTGCCAGCAGCCGACCCGAGACAGGGGATGAGACCCAGTACTTC. As protein: CASSRPETGDETQYF.